The 28 T cell receptor beta chains reported below all come from one sample, sequenced in a study of blood T cell repertoires in COVID-19. Libraries were prepared by immunoSEQ multiplex PCR; TCRdb keeps only in-frame clonotypes and omits some of them. There are about 310,000 clones in the sample; about 87% occur only once, and 7.8% lies in the top ten. What was sequenced was peripheral blood. The receptors derive from a woman aged 50 to 60 who had recovered from COVID-19.

The V call is TRBV3-1 (or the pseudogene TRBV3-2), the J call TRBJ1-2; no definite D call. The CDR3 spans 15 residues. The V end lost 1 base, the J end lost 5 bases, and 14 bases lay between the germline ends. CDR1 LGHDT and CDR2 YNNKEL come from the germline V gene (reference sequence). The CDR3 here is CASSQVESPIYGYTF. As DNA, the CDR3 is TGTGCCAGCAGCCAAGTGGAGTCGCCCATTTATGGCTACACCTTC.

This chain connects TRBV13 to TRBJ2-7; 16 bases agree with TRBD2. This CDR3 region has 18 residues. CDR1 is PRHDT, CDR2 FYEKMQ, per germline (reference sequence). Trimming removed 5 bases from V and 0 bases from J; junction bases left unmatched: 7. This chain's CDR3 is CASSPGLAGGHISYEQYF. CDR3 DNA sequence: TGTGCCAGCAGCCCGGGACTAGCGGGAGGGCACATCTCCTACGAGCAGTACTTC.

V and J are TRBV15 and TRBJ1-5, with TRBD1 matching 8 bases. J gave up 0 bases and V 9 bases, and 1 base lay outside the gene matches. Germline V lookup: CDR1 LNHNV, CDR2 YYDKDF (reference sequence). This CDR3 is 13 amino acids long. The CDR3 is CATGQDSNQPQHF. In DNA, the CDR3 is TGTGCCACGGGACAGGATAGCAATCAGCCCCAGCATTTT.

V is TRBV7-2 and J is TRBJ1-2; 10 bases are shared with TRBD1. This CDR3 has 15 amino acids. Germline CDR1 reads SGHTA; CDR2 reads FQGNSA. V shed 4 bases and J 2 bases; nucleotides not matched to a gene: 4. The CDR3 is CASSSRQGANYGYTF. For the CDR3, the DNA is TGTGCCAGCAGCTCCCGACAGGGGGCGAACTATGGCTACACCTTC.

The chain employs TRBV11-2 and TRBJ2-2, with D possibly matching TRBD2 (6 bases). Trimming cost V 5 bases and J 2 bases, with 15 bases left between them. Per germline, CDR1 SGHAT and CDR2 FQNNGV. The CDR3 runs to 16 residues. For the CDR3, the DNA is TGTGCCAGCAGCCTCCGGGACGGACTAAACACCGGGGAGCTGTTTTTT. This codes for CASSLRDGLNTGELFF.

J is TRBJ2-7 and V is TRBV19, with D possibly being TRBD1 (6 bases). In germline, CDR1 is LNHDA, CDR2 SQIVND (reference sequence). With 3 bases removed from V and 6 bases from J, the gap between germline ends came to 18 bases. The CDR3 consists of 15 residues. The CDR3 bases are TGTGCCAGTAGTATCGCCGCAGGGGCAATTGGCGAGCAGTACTTC. Its protein product is CASSIAAGAIGEQYF. Using reference TRBV19 and TRBJ2-7 for the parts outside the CDR3, the full variable domain is DGGITQSPKYLFRKEGQNVTLSCEQNLNHDAMYWYRQDPGQGLRLIYYSQIVNDFQKGDIAEGYSVSREKKESFPLTVTSAQKNPTAFYLCASSIAAGAIGEQYFGPGTRLTVT.

This clone was seen only once. The chain has TRBV28 and TRBJ2-7, with D maybe TRBD1 (6 bases). V dropped 6 bases and J dropped 2 bases, with 14 bases sitting between them. Germline CDR1 is MDHEN and CDR2 is SYDVKM. The CDR3 runs to 14 residues. The DNA for the CDR3 is TGTGCCAGCAGCCGGGACACAGAAACCTACGAGCAGTACTTC. Translation: CASSRDTETYEQYF.

This chain connects TRBV19 to TRBJ2-2; possible D gene TRBD2, 5 bases. This CDR3 is built from 14 residues. CDR1 is LNHDA and CDR2 is SQIVND in the germline V gene (reference sequence). Trimming took off 5 bases at V and 6 bases at J, with 13 bases between the two ends. CDR3 amino acids: CASSSREVAGELFF. The CDR3 nucleotides read TGTGCCAGTAGTTCCCGGGAAGTAGCCGGGGAGCTGTTTTTT.

This sequence joins TRBV11-2 and TRBJ2-3; D not resolved. Germline loops: CDR1 SGHAT, CDR2 FQNNGV. This CDR3 comprises 14 residues. Trimming took off 5 bases at V and 0 bases at J, with 9 bases between the two ends. Here the CDR3 DNA reads TGTGCCAGCAGCCCAGTCTCTAGCACAGATACGCAGTATTTT. Encoded protein: CASSPVSSTDTQYF.

The chain couples TRBV4-2 to TRBJ2-1; tentative D call: TRBD2 (6 bases). The CDR3 is 15 amino acids. CDR1 is LGHNA and CDR2 is YNFKEQ in the germline V gene. Trimming cost V 0 bases and J 3 bases, with 9 bases left between them. The CDR3 DNA is TGTGCCAGCAGCCAAGAGGCTAGCGACTACAATGAGCAGTTCTTC. This sequence encodes CASSQEASDYNEQFF.

V gene TRBV7-9 combines with J gene TRBJ2-1; 9 nucleotides line up with TRBD2. V lost 0 bases and J lost 1; bases outside the gene matches: 1. Germline V CDR1 and CDR2: SEHNR, FQNEAQ (reference sequence). This CDR3 spans 16 amino acids. CDR3 region: CASSLASGGSYNEQFF. The CDR3 nucleotides are TGTGCCAGCAGCTTAGCTAGCGGGGGTTCCTACAATGAGCAGTTCTTC.

The gene calls are TRBV28 and TRBJ2-7; weak D call: TRBD2 (7 bases). CDR3 length equals 13 residues. The V end was cut by 7 bases, the J end by 1 base, with 11 bases between. CDR1 and CDR2 (germline): MDHEN, SYDVKM. The CDR3 sequence: CASNGGPSYEQYF. In nucleotides, the CDR3 is TGTGCCAGCAACGGGGGGCCTTCCTACGAGCAGTACTTC.

This clone came up a few times. The rearrangement joins TRBV5-1 to TRBJ1-2; no clear D. The CDR3 spans 14 residues. Trimming removed 4 bases from V and 0 bases from J, with 10 bases in between. Germline CDR1 and CDR2: SGHRS and YFSETQ. The CDR3 sequence: CASSVDTANYGYTF. The CDR3 DNA follows: TGCGCCAGCAGCGTAGACACAGCTAACTATGGCTACACCTTC.

The V and J genes are TRBV24-1 and TRBJ1-1, with TRBD1 matching 7 bases. There are 13 residues in the CDR3. The V and J ends lost 7 bases and 0 bases, in that order; junction bases with no gene match: 1. CDR1 and CDR2 from the germline V gene are KGHDR and SFDVKD. The CDR3 is CATRGQLNTEAFF. DNA of the CDR3: TGTGCCACCAGGGGACAGCTGAACACTGAAGCTTTCTTT.

The rearrangement joins TRBV27 to TRBJ2-7; 10 positions match TRBD2. The CDR3 extends over 16 amino acids. The germline gives CDR1 MNHEY, CDR2 SMNVEV (reference sequence). Unmatched junction bases numbered 7, after V lost 1 base and J lost 4 bases. As DNA, the CDR3 is TGTGCCAGCAGTTTATTCCGGGCTAGCGGGGGTTACGAGCAGTACTTC. Translation gives CASSLFRASGGYEQYF.

This chain links TRBV7-9 with TRBJ2-1; 13 bases are shared with TRBD2. Germline CDR1 reads SEHNR; CDR2 reads FQNEAQ (reference sequence). The V segment lost 3 bases and the J segment 3 bases; nucleotides outside the gene matches: 5. This CDR3 contains 17 residues. The CDR3 reads CASSFSTSGGGYNEQFF. The CDR3 region has the DNA TGTGCCAGCAGCTTCTCCACTAGCGGGGGGGGCTACAATGAGCAGTTCTTC.

The count of this clone is one. The chain employs TRBV7-2 and TRBJ2-5; 7 bases line up with TRBD1. The germline gives CDR1 SGHTA, CDR2 FQGNSA. V was pared by 1 base and J by 5 bases, with 4 bases of the junction left unmatched. The CDR3 sequence is 14 residues long. The CDR3 DNA sequence: TGTGCCAGCAGCTTAGACAGGGGAATGGAGACCCAGTACTTC. It specifies CASSLDRGMETQYF.

The chain carries TRBV2 and TRBJ2-1; 7 positions agree with TRBD2. Germline CDR1 is SNHLY and CDR2 is FYNNEI. The CDR3 consists of 16 residues. V dropped 1 base and J dropped 7; count of bases not matched to a gene: 10. CDR3 in amino acids: CASSEGGGSRVNEQFF. The CDR3 DNA sequence: TGTGCCAGCAGTGAAGGGGGGGGGAGCCGAGTGAATGAGCAGTTCTTC.

V usage is TRBV2 and J usage is TRBJ2-7, with a weak D call TRBD2 (6 bases). CDR1 is SNHLY, CDR2 FYNNEI, per germline. This CDR3 is 15 amino acids long. The V gene lost 3 bases and the J gene lost 4 bases, with 16 bases spanning the gap. In DNA form, the CDR3 reads TGTGCCAGCAGTGACCTGCGGGGAAGTACTTACGAGCAGTACTTC. Protein product: CASSDLRGSTYEQYF.

This chain links TRBV27 with TRBJ2-1, with TRBD1 matching 9 bases. The CDR3 length is 17 residues. Germline lookup yields CDR1 MNHEY and CDR2 SMNVEV (reference sequence). V lost 5 bases to trimming and J lost 0 bases; unmatched junction nucleotides: 8. The CDR3 nucleotides are TGTGCCAGCAGTCCCCGGGACAGGGAAAGCTCCTACAATGAGCAGTTCTTC. This codes for CASSPRDRESSYNEQFF.

The J gene is TRBJ1-1, the V gene TRBV2; D uncertain. The CDR3 consists of 13 residues. Germline CDR1 SNHLY, CDR2 FYNNEI. V was pared by 7 bases and J by 2 bases, with 11 bases between. The DNA of the CDR3 is TGTGCCAGCATGACACAGACCAACACTGAAGCTTTCTTT. It yields the protein CASMTQTNTEAFF.

The V call is TRBV18, the J call TRBJ2-5; 10 bases align to TRBD2. The trim removed 3 bases at V and 1 base at J, leaving 20 bases unmatched. CDR3 length: 21 residues. Germline V gene lookup returns CDR1 KGHSH and CDR2 LQKENI. The CDR3 DNA reads as TGTGCCAGCTCACCCCCCCGACTAGCGGGTACCTCAGTCACCCTCCAAGAGACCCAGTACTTC. It translates to CASSPPRLAGTSVTLQETQYF.

The chain is built from TRBV5-1 and TRBJ2-7, with D possibly matching TRBD1 (5 bases). Trimming left V 1 base short and J 3 bases short, with 11 bases between. CDR1 SGHRS and CDR2 YFSETQ come from the germline V gene. The CDR3 sequence is 14 residues long. CDR3 region: CASSLLGEGYEQYF. In nucleotides, the CDR3 is TGCGCCAGCAGCTTGCTAGGGGAAGGCTACGAGCAGTACTTC.

A single count supports this clone. The CDR3 coding sequence is TGTGCCAGCCAAAGGACACAAGATTTCTACTATGGCTACACCTTC. This encodes CASQRTQDFYYGYTF. The gene calls are TRBV6-5 and TRBJ1-2; tentatively, D is TRBD1 (5 bases). CDR1 and CDR2 from the germline V gene are MNHEY and SVGAGI. The ends were cut back, 8 bases at V and 3 bases at J, with 19 bases in the middle. This CDR3 is built from 15 residues.

The chain combines TRBV3-1 (or the pseudogene TRBV3-2) with TRBJ1-4; D not certain. CDR1 is LGHDT and CDR2 is YNNKEL in the germline V gene (reference sequence). The CDR3 totals 15 residues. Trimming left V 1 base short and J 3 bases short, with 9 bases between. The CDR3 nucleotides are TGTGCCAGCAGCCAAGCAGCCACAGCTAATGAAAAACTGTTTTTT. Its translation is CASSQAATANEKLFF.

The chain joins TRBV14 to TRBJ2-1; the D gene is possibly TRBD1 (5 bases). V was shortened by 4 bases and J by 0 bases, with 16 bases between the two germline ends. The CDR3 runs 17 residues. CDR1 is SGHDN and CDR2 is FVKESK in the germline V gene. CDR3 loop: CASSRRQFSSSYNEQFF. The CDR3 bases are TGTGCCAGCAGCCGCCGACAGTTCTCAAGCTCCTACAATGAGCAGTTCTTC. Combining the CDR3 with reference TRBV14 and TRBJ2-1 gives the whole variable domain EAGVTQFPSHSVIEKGQTVTLRCDPISGHDNLYWYRRVMGKEIKFLLHFVKESKQDESGMPNNRFLAERTGGTYSTLKVQPAELEDSGVYFCASSRRQFSSSYNEQFFGPGTRLTVL.

This sequence joins TRBV10-1 and TRBJ1-3; 10 bases are a match to TRBD1. Germline CDR1 WNHNN, CDR2 SYGVQD (reference sequence). CDR3 length: 15 residues. V was clipped by 5 bases and J by 1 base; unmatched bases: 2. The CDR3: CASSPDRGSGNTIYF. DNA for the CDR3: TGCGCCAGCAGTCCGGACAGGGGGTCTGGAAACACCATATATTTT.

The chain joins TRBV7-2 to TRBJ2-1; D is unresolved. The V end was cut by 5 bases, the J end by 8 bases, with 16 bases between. This CDR3 is 14 amino acids long. Germline CDR1 SGHTA, CDR2 FQGNSA. The CDR3 is CASSAFFGSHEQFF. CDR3 DNA sequence: TGTGCCAGCAGCGCCTTTTTTGGTAGCCATGAGCAGTTCTTC.